This TCR beta chain was retrieved from a study of neoadjuvant nivolumab and ipilimumab in lung cancer. Study outcomes and limitations: From pretherapy to surgery, tumor richness and clonality rose with dual therapy. TCR richness and clonality were higher in tumors than adjacent uninvolved lung.

Trimming took off 6 bases at V and 4 bases at J, with 10 bases between the two ends. CDR1 is SGHVS, CDR2 FNYEAQ, per germline. The CDR3 is made up of 13 amino acids. Worth noting for this clone: Its antigen is still unknown.

The table came from immunoSEQ multiplex PCR; TCRdb's copy has only in-frame clones and leaves some out. The profile shows 30,000 to 45,000 clones, roughly nine tenths of them singletons. V usage is TRBV7-6 and J usage is TRBJ1-5; D is unclear. The TCR was taken from an adult with non-small cell lung cancer. Sequencing used peripheral blood, obtained before neoadjuvant nivolumab, alone or with ipilimumab. The CDR3 region has the DNA TGTGCCAGCAGTCGACAAAGAAATCAGCCCCAGCATTTT. It encodes CASSRQRNQPQHF.